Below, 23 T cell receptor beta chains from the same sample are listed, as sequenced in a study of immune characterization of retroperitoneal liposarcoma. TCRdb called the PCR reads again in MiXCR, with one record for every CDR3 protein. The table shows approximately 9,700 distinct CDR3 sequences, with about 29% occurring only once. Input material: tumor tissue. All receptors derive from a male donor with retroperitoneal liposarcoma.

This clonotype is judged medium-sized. DNA for the CDR3: TGTGCCAGCAGTGCCTATGCGGTACTCTACAATGAGCAGTTCTTC. Translation: CASSAYAVLYNEQFF. The chain recombines TRBV6-1 with TRBJ2-1; D remains unclear. The CDR3 is 15 amino acids. With 4 bases removed from V and 3 bases from J, the gap between germline ends came to 13 bases. Germline V CDR1 and CDR2: MNHNS, SASEGT.

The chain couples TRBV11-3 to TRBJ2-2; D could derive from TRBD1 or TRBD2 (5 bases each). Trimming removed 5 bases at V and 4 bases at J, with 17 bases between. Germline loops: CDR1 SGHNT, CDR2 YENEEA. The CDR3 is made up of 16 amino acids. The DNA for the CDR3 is TGTGCCAGCAGCCTAGGGACCGACCAATTCACCGGGGAGCTGTTTTTT. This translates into CASSLGTDQFTGELFF. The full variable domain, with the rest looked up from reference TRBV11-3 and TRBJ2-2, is EAGVVQSPRYKIIEKKQPVAFWCNPISGHNTLYWYLQNLGQGPELLIRYENEEAVDDSQLPKDRFSAERLKGVDSTLKIQPAELGDSAVYLCASSLGTDQFTGELFFGEGSRLTVL.

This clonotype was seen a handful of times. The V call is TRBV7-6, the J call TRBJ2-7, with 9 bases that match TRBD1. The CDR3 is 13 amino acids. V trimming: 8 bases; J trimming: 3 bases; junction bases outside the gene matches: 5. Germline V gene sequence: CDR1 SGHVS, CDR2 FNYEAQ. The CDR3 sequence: CASHGQGSYEQYF. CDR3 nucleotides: TGTGCCAGCCACGGACAGGGGAGCTACGAGCAGTACTTC.

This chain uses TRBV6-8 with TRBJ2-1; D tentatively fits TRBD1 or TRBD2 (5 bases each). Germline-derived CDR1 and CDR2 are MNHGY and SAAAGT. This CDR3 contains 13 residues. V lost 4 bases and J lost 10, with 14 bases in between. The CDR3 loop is CASSSGRFYEQFF. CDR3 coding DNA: TGTGCCAGCAGTTCGGGACGATTTTACGAGCAGTTCTTC.

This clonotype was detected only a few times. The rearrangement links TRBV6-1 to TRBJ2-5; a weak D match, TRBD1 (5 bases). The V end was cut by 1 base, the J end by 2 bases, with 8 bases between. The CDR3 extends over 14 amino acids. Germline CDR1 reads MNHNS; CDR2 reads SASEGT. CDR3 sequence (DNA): TGTGCCAGCAGTGAAGTAACAGGACAAGAGACCCAGTACTTC. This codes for CASSEVTGQETQYF.

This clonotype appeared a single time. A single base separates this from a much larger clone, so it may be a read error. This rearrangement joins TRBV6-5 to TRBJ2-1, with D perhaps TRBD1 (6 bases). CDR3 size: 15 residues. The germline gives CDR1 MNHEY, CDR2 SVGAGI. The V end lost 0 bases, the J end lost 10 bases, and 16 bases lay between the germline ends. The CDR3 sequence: CASSYSSTGTYEQFF. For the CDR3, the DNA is TGTGCCAGCAGTTACTCGTCAACAGGGACCTACGAGCAGTTCTTC.

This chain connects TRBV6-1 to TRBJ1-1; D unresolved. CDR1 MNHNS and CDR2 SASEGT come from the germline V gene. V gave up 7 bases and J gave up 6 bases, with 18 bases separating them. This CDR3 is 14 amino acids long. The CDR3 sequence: CASTDKWGNSEAFF. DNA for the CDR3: TGTGCCAGCACCGACAAGTGGGGTAACTCTGAAGCTTTCTTT.

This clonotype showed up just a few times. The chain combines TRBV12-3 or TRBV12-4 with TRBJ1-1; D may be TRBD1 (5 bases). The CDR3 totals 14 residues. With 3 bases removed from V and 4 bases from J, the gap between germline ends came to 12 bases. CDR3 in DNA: TGTGCCAGCAGTTTCTGGGGGGAGGGCACTGAAGCTTTCTTT. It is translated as CASSFWGEGTEAFF.

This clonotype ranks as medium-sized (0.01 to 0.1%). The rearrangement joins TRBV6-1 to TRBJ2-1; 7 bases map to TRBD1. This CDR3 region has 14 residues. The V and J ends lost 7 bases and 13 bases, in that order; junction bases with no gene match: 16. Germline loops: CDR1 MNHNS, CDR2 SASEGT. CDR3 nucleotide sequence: TGTGCCAGCACTAAGACGGGACAGCAAGAGACCCAGTTCTTC. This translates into CASTKTGQQETQFF.

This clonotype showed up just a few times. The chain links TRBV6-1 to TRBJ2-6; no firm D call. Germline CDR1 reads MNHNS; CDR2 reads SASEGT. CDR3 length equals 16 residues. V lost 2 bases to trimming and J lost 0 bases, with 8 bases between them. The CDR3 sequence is CASSESRASGANVLTF. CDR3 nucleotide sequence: TGTGCCAGCAGTGAATCAAGGGCCTCTGGGGCCAACGTCCTGACTTTC.

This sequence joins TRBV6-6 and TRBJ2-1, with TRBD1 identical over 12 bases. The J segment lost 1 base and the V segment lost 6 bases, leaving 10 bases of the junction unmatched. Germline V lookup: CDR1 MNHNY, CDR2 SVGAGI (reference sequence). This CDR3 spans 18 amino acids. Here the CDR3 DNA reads TGTGCCAGCAGCACGGGACAGGGGGCGAGAGGTTCCTACAATGAGCAGTTCTTC. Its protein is CASSTGQGARGSYNEQFF.

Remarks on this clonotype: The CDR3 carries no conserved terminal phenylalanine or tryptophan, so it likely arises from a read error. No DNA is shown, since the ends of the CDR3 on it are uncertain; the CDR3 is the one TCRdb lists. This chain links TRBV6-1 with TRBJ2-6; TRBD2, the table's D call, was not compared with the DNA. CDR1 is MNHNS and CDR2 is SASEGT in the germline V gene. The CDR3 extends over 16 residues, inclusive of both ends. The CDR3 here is CASGSDGGPYEQFFGP.

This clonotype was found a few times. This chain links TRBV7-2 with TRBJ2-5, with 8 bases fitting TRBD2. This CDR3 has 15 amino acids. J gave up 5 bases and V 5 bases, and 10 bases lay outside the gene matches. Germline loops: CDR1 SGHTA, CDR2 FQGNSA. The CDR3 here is CASSMQAGVRETQYF. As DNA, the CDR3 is TGTGCCAGCAGCATGCAAGCGGGAGTTAGGGAGACCCAGTACTTC.

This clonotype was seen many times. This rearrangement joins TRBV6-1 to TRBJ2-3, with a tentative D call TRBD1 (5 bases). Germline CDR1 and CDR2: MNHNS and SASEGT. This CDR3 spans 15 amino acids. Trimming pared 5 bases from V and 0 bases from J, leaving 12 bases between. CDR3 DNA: TGTGCCAGCAGTTATCAGGGATGGAGCACAGATACGCAGTATTTT. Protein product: CASSYQGWSTDTQYF.

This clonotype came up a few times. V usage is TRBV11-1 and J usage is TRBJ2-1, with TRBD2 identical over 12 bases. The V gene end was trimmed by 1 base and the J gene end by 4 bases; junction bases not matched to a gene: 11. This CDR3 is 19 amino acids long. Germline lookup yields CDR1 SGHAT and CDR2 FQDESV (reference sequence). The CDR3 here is CASSLEGLAGRLGYNEQFF. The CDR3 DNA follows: TGTGCCAGCAGCTTAGAAGGACTAGCGGGAAGGCTTGGGTACAATGAGCAGTTCTTC. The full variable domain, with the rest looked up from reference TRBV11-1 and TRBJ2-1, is EAEVAQSPRYKITEKSQAVAFWCDPISGHATLYWYRQILGQGPELLVQFQDESVVDDSQLPKDRFSAERLKGVDSTLKIQPAELGDSAMYLCASSLEGLAGRLGYNEQFFGPGTRLTVL.

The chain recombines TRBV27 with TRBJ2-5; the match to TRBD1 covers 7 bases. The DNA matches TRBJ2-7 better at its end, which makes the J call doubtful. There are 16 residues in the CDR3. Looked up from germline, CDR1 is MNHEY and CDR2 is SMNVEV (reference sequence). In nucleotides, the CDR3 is TGTGCCAGCAGTTCCCTTCGACAGGGTATCAGCTACGAGCAGTACTTC. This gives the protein CASSSLRQGISYEQYF.

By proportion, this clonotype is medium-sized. CDR3 nucleotide sequence: TGTGCCAGCAGCGAAGGAGGGGACTATCAGCAGTTCTTC. Protein sequence: CASSEGGDYQQFF. The chain has TRBV7-2 and TRBJ2-1; 7 bases are shared with TRBD2. Germline CDR1 is SGHTA and CDR2 is FQGNSA. The CDR3 sequence is 13 residues long. With 5 bases clipped from V and 11 bases from J, the junction kept 9 bases outside the gene matches.

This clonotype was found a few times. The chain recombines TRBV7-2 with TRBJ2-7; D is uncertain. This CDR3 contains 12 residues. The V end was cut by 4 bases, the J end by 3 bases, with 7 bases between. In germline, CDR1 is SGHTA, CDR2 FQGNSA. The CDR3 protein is CASSWSIYEQYF. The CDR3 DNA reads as TGTGCCAGCAGCTGGTCCATCTACGAGCAGTACTTC.

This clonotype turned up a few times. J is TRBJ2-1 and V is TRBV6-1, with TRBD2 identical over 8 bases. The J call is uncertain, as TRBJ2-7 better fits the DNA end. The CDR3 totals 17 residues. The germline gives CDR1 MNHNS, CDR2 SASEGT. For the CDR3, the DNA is TGTGCCAGCAGCTACGGGGGCGGGAGGAGCTCCTACAATGAGCAGTACTTC. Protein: CASSYGGGRSSYNEQYF.

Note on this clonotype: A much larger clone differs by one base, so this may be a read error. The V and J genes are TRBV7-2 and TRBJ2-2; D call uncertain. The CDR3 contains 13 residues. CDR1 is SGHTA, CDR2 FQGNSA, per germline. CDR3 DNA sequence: TGTGCCAACAGCTTAGTGAACACCGGGGAGCTGTTTTTT. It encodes CANSLVNTGELFF.

The CDR3 DNA is TGCGCCAGCAGCCAGGGTACTTCGACAGTGAACACTGAAGCTTTCTTT. This gives the protein CASSQGTSTVNTEAFF. This rearrangement joins TRBV4-3 to TRBJ1-1; possible D gene TRBD1, 5 bases. The CDR3 extends over 16 amino acids. The germline V gene encodes CDR1 LGHNA and CDR2 YSLEER. The ends were cut back, 3 bases at V and 0 bases at J, with 14 bases in the middle.

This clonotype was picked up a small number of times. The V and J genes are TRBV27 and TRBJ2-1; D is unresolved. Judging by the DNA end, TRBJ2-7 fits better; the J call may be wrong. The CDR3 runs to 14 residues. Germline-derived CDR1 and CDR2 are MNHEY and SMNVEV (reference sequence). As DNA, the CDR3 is TGTGCCAGCAGTTTCGAGAGCTCCTACAATGAGCAGTACTTC. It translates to CASSFESSYNEQYF.

The CDR3 loop is CASSQEPLRTGKDEQYF. The CDR3, as DNA: TGCGCCAGCAGTCAAGAACCACTCCGGACAGGGAAGGACGAGCAGTACTTC. The chain recombines TRBV10-1 with TRBJ2-7; 8 nucleotides line up with TRBD1. The CDR3 runs 17 residues. The V gene end was trimmed by 5 bases and the J gene end by 5 bases; junction bases not matched to a gene: 17. Germline V gene sequence: CDR1 WNHNN, CDR2 SYGVQD (reference sequence).